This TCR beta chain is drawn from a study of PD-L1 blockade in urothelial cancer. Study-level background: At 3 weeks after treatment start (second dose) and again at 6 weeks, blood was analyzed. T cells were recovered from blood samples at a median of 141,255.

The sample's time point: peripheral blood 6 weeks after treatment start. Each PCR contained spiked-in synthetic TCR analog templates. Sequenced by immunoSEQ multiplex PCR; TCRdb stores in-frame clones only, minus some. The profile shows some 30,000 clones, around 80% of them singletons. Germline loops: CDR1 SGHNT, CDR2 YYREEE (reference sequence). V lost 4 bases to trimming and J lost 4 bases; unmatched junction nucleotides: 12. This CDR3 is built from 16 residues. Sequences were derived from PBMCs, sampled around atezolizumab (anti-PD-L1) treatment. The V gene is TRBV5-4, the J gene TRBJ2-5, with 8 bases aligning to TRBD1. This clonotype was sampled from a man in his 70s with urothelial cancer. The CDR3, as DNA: TGTGCCAGCAGCCGCGCCCGTCCAGGGGGCGGAGAGACCCAGTACTTC. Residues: CASSRARPGGGETQYF.